These T cell receptor beta chains were read from a single sample in a study of blood T cell repertoires in COVID-19. Sequenced by immunoSEQ multiplex PCR; TCRdb stores in-frame clones only, minus some. Of around 330,000 clones in the sample, roughly 88% are singletons; the top ten hold more than 3%. Input material: peripheral blood. All receptors derive from a woman in her 50s with active or convalescent COVID-19. Each CDR3 is given with its conserved first and last residue. A D gene is named only where the DNA matches it firmly. Some rows have no size entry. The others give once, few or many, or a class for an expanded clone.

size	V	J	D	length	CDR3	DNA
-	TRBV7-8	TRBJ2-3	-	16	CASSLGIGGGPDTQYF	TGTGCCAGCAGCCTAGGGATCGGAGGAGGCCCAGATACGCAGTATTTT
few	TRBV29-1	TRBJ1-3	-	14	CSVIQANSGNTIYF	TGCAGCGTTATACAGGCGAACTCTGGAAACACCATATATTTT
-	TRBV27	TRBJ1-1	-	16	CASRQRGKLGNTEAFF	TGTGCCAGCAGGCAAAGGGGCAAGCTGGGAAACACTGAAGCTTTCTTT
-	TRBV9	TRBJ1-1	-	14	CASSGGGPNTEAFF	TGTGCCAGCAGCGGCGGGGGCCCCAACACTGAAGCTTTCTTT
-	TRBV6-5	TRBJ1-1	TRBD1	13	CASNRQGSTEAFF	TGTGCCAGCAACCGACAGGGTTCGACTGAAGCTTTCTTT
-	TRBV20-1	TRBJ2-3	-	15	CSASDILARTDTQYF	TGCAGTGCTAGTGATATCCTAGCAAGAACAGATACGCAGTATTTT
-	TRBV5-1	TRBJ2-1	TRBD2	17	CASRLDIIAGGNNEQFF	TGCGCCAGCAGGTTGGACATCATAGCGGGGGGCAACAATGAGCAGTTCTTC
-	TRBV3-1/TRBV3-2	TRBJ2-3	-	15	CASSPLQRRRDTQYF	TGTGCCAGCAGCCCCCTCCAGCGGAGGCGAGATACGCAGTATTTT
-	TRBV12-3/TRBV12-4	TRBJ1-2	-	12	CASSLQVSGYTF	TGTGCCAGCAGTCTACAGGTTAGCGGCTACACCTTC
once	TRBV11-1	TRBJ2-1	TRBD2	14	CASSLAETSGSLFF	TGTGCCAGCAGCTTAGCGGAGACTAGCGGGAGTCTGTTCTTC
-	TRBV24-1	TRBJ2-7	TRBD1	16	CATSDTGTGASYEQYF	TGTGCCACCAGTGACACCGGGACAGGGGCCTCCTACGAGCAGTACTTC
once	TRBV6-1	TRBJ2-5	TRBD1	14	CASSPDRGRETQYF	TGTGCCAGCAGTCCCGACAGGGGGAGGGAGACCCAGTACTTC
-	TRBV28	TRBJ1-5	-	14	CASSFVQLNQPQHF	TGTGCCAGCAGTTTCGTACAGCTAAATCAGCCCCAGCATTTT
-	TRBV7-2	TRBJ2-7	-	14	CASSLASGDYEQYF	TGTGCCAGCAGCTTAGCTAGCGGAGATTACGAGCAGTACTTC
-	TRBV7-2	TRBJ2-2	-	15	CASSLDRVATGELFF	TGTGCCAGCAGCTTAGACAGGGTAGCCACCGGGGAGCTGTTTTTT
-	TRBV27	TRBJ2-7	-	16	CASSPQYRPSSYEQYF	TGTGCCAGCAGTCCTCAGTACAGACCCTCCTCCTACGAGCAGTACTTC
-	TRBV10-3	TRBJ1-5	TRBD1	13	CAIRGQTDQPQHF	TGTGCCATCAGGGGACAGACCGATCAGCCCCAGCATTTT
-	TRBV3-1/TRBV3-2	TRBJ2-7	TRBD2	21	CASSQGLAGGPSYLRAVEQYF	TGTGCCAGCAGCCAGGGACTAGCGGGAGGGCCCTCGTATTTGCGGGCCGTCGAGCAGTACTTC
-	TRBV7-2	TRBJ1-4	-	13	CASSFSQGEKLFF	TGTGCCAGCAGCTTTTCCCAGGGGGAAAAACTGTTTTTT
-	TRBV30	TRBJ2-7	-	15	CAWSGGPEYPYEQYF	TGTGCCTGGAGTGGAGGCCCGGAGTATCCCTACGAGCAGTACTTC
-	TRBV27	TRBJ1-2	-	17	CASSSTYRDSSDYGYTF	TGTGCCAGCAGTTCTACTTACAGGGATTCGTCCGACTATGGCTACACCTTC
-	TRBV6-5	TRBJ1-2	TRBD1	13	CASSYSGGYGYTF	TGTGCCAGCAGTTATTCAGGGGGCTATGGCTACACCTTC
-	TRBV19	TRBJ2-2	-	14	CASRRTGSTGELFF	TGTGCCAGTAGGCGAACAGGGAGCACCGGGGAGCTGTTTTTT
-	TRBV19	TRBJ2-3	TRBD2	16	CASSTSGTSFTDTQYF	TGTGCCAGTAGTACGTCCGGGACTAGCTTCACAGATACGCAGTATTTT
few	TRBV5-1	TRBJ2-1	TRBD2	16	CASSFITSGGYNEQFF	TGCGCCAGCAGCTTCATAACTAGCGGGGGCTACAATGAGCAGTTCTTC
-	TRBV6-4	TRBJ2-2	-	16	CASSLFEGSNTGELFF	TGTGCCAGCAGTTTATTCGAGGGCTCGAACACCGGGGAGCTGTTTTTT
-	TRBV6-2/TRBV6-3	TRBJ1-4	-	18	CASSYSLALNAVREKLFF	TGTGCCAGCAGTTACTCTCTGGCTTTAAACGCGGTCCGGGAAAAACTGTTTTTT
once	TRBV7-2	TRBJ2-7	TRBD2	14	CASSSPSGIYEQYF	TGTGCCAGCAGCTCCCCTAGCGGGATCTACGAGCAGTACTTC
few	TRBV10-3	TRBJ1-2	TRBD1	16	CAISDPRDRRFYGYTF	TGTGCCATCAGTGACCCCCGGGACAGGCGCTTCTATGGCTACACCTTC
-	TRBV28	TRBJ1-4	-	13	CASTTGRNEKLFF	TGTGCCAGCACTACCGGGAGAAATGAAAAACTGTTTTTT
-	TRBV19	TRBJ2-2	TRBD2	17	CASSVGLAGTSTGELFF	TGTGCCAGTAGTGTCGGACTAGCGGGCACGAGCACCGGGGAGCTGTTTTTT
-	TRBV7-2	TRBJ1-5	TRBD1	18	CASSLPTGGVLSNQPQHF	TGTGCCAGCAGCTTACCGACAGGGGGTGTTCTTAGCAATCAGCCCCAGCATTTT
once	TRBV9	TRBJ1-1	TRBD1	17	CASSVVDPDREGTEAFF	TGTGCCAGCAGCGTAGTAGATCCGGACAGGGAGGGCACTGAAGCTTTCTTT
once	TRBV13	TRBJ2-7	TRBD1	16	CASSRRGTGGVYEQYF	TGTGCCAGCAGCCGTCGGGGTACAGGGGGCGTCTACGAGCAGTACTTC
-	TRBV7-2	TRBJ1-6	TRBD1	15	CASSFVSGQNSPLHF	TGTGCCAGCAGCTTCGTATCGGGACAGAATTCACCCCTCCACTTT
-	TRBV7-9	TRBJ1-2	-	15	CASSFETKGNYGYTF	TGTGCCAGCAGCTTTGAGACCAAGGGGAACTATGGCTACACCTTC
-	TRBV12-3/TRBV12-4	TRBJ2-2	-	12	CASSSITGELFF	TGTGCCAGCAGTTCCATCACCGGGGAGCTGTTTTTT
once	TRBV9	TRBJ1-1	-	14	CASRRASQATEAFF	TGTGCCAGCCGCAGGGCCAGCCAGGCGACTGAAGCTTTCTTT
-	TRBV14	TRBJ2-6	-	16	CASSHFLFSGANVLTF	TGTGCCAGCAGCCATTTTCTGTTCTCTGGGGCCAACGTCCTGACTTTC
-	TRBV6-5	TRBJ2-1	TRBD1	14	CASSYGQGIIEQFF	TGTGCCAGCAGTTACGGACAGGGAATCATTGAGCAGTTCTTC
-	TRBV10-1	TRBJ1-2	-	15	CASSELVFLADGYTF	TGCGCCAGCAGTGAGTTAGTTTTCCTAGCGGATGGCTACACCTTC
-	TRBV7-2	TRBJ2-7	TRBD2	14	CASSPSGRAYEQYF	TGTGCCAGCAGCCCGAGCGGGAGGGCCTACGAGCAGTACTTC
few	TRBV24-1	TRBJ2-1	TRBD2	16	CATSDFGAGRYNEQFF	TGTGCCACCAGTGATTTTGGAGCGGGGAGGTACAATGAGCAGTTCTTC
-	TRBV7-8	TRBJ2-7	TRBD1	16	CASSLDPGQATYEQYF	TGTGCCAGCAGCTTAGATCCGGGACAGGCGACCTACGAGCAGTACTTC
-	TRBV18	TRBJ2-1	-	15	CASSPAGSSYNEQFF	TGTGCCAGCTCACCCGCCGGTAGCTCCTACAATGAGCAGTTCTTC
few	TRBV12-3/TRBV12-4	TRBJ1-2	-	12	CASSRQLYGYTF	TGTGCCAGCAGCAGACAGTTGTATGGCTACACCTTC
-	TRBV19	TRBJ2-2	-	13	CASSVRTTGELFF	TGTGCCAGCTCGGTCAGGACTACCGGGGAGCTGTTTTTT
-	TRBV7-2	TRBJ2-2	TRBD1	16	CASSGGRGRDTGELFF	TGTGCCAGCAGCGGGGGTAGGGGGCGGGACACCGGGGAGCTGTTTTTT
-	TRBV7-8	TRBJ2-1	-	13	CASSWGPNNEQFF	TGTGCCAGCAGCTGGGGCCCGAACAATGAGCAGTTCTTC
-	TRBV15	TRBJ2-7	TRBD2	15	CATSRDLAGSYEQYF	TGTGCCACCAGCAGAGACCTAGCGGGGTCCTACGAGCAGTACTTC
-	TRBV27	TRBJ2-1	TRBD2	19	CASSSIWGTSGDKYNEQFF	TGTGCCAGCAGTTCTATTTGGGGGACTAGCGGAGATAAGTACAATGAGCAGTTCTTC
-	TRBV12-3/TRBV12-4	TRBJ1-6	-	13	CASSLLRDSPLHF	TGTGCCAGCAGTTTACTTCGGGATTCACCCCTCCACTTT
once	TRBV4-1	TRBJ1-1	-	15	CASSPPGSLNTEAFF	TGCGCCAGCAGCCCCCCAGGATCCCTGAACACTGAAGCTTTCTTT
-	TRBV5-1	TRBJ1-1	TRBD1	13	CASSAGQGTEAFF	TGCGCCAGCAGCGCGGGACAGGGGACTGAAGCTTTCTTT
-	TRBV7-2	TRBJ1-5	-	15	CASSLGGGLVQPQHF	TGTGCCAGCAGCTTAGGGGGGGGGCTGGTTCAGCCCCAGCATTTT
-	TRBV9	TRBJ1-5	TRBD1	14	CASSVDTGGGPQHF	TGTGCCAGCAGCGTAGATACAGGGGGTGGGCCCCAGCATTTT
-	TRBV2	TRBJ2-7	-	12	CASTTLPGEQYF	TGTGCCAGCACCACCTTGCCGGGGGAGCAGTACTTC
-	TRBV18	TRBJ2-7	-	13	CASSVGRDYEQYF	TGTGCCAGCTCGGTAGGCAGGGACTACGAGCAGTACTTC
-	TRBV9	TRBJ1-3	-	15	CASSVDPGQGNTIYF	TGTGCCAGCAGCGTAGACCCTGGACAGGGAAACACCATATATTTT
-	TRBV6-2/TRBV6-3	TRBJ1-1	-	13	CASSENGQSWAFF	TGTGCCAGCAGCGAAAATGGACAGTCCTGGGCTTTCTTT